This T cell receptor (beta chain) was retrieved from a study of regulatory T cells in long-lasting Graves disease. Study-level information: Newly diagnosed Graves' patients had taken antithyroid drugs under 3 months. Points from the study as a whole: Persistent disease was characterized by preferential usage of TRBV28, TRBJ1-2 and TRBJ2-5. Persistent patients had a count of shared public clonotypes (approximately 2,800) that exceeded that of new patients (around 1,000).

This CDR3 has 14 amino acids. With V trimmed by 6 bases and J by 7 bases, 4 bases remained unmatched. Per germline, CDR1 MNHEY and CDR2 SMNVEV (reference sequence). Time point in this sample: newly diagnosed GD, antithyroid drugs for less than 3 months. From RNA extracted from PBMCs, the TCR library was made. There are many counts of this clonotype. The target antigen is unknown. iRepertoire HTBI primers and Arm-PCR of CDR3 regions built TCR beta libraries. TCRdb analysed the multiplex PCR reads with MiXCR anew, one entry per CDR3 protein. The data show approximately 350,000 distinct CDR3 sequences, approximately 15% seen once. The data also belong to a second study, concerning T cells in Graves' hyperthyroidism and ophthalmopathy. Turning to that study: Primed by the HTBI set, a first-round RT-PCR was run on the TCR CDR3.

This sample comprised peripheral blood mononuclear cells (PBMCs), obtained at new diagnosis, from a patient treated with antithyroid drugs. The gene calls are TRBV27 and TRBJ1-6; the match to TRBD1 covers 9 bases. The clonotype was recovered from a man aged 35-49 years with Graves disease. This CDR3 is CASSPDRGNSPLHF. As DNA, the CDR3 is TGTGCCAGCAGCCCCGACAGGGGGAATTCACCCCTCCACTTT.